A single sample is the source of the 10 T cell receptor beta chains below, sequenced in a study of T cell responses to AZD1222 COVID-19 vaccine. The method was immunoSEQ multiplex PCR; TCRdb's version includes in-frame clones alone and lacks a portion of them. This table has over 120,000 clones, roughly 90% appearing once. This specimen consisted of peripheral blood, obtained 28 days after the second AZD1222 dose. These receptor sequences come from an adult who received the AZD1222 COVID-19 vaccine.

The chain recombines TRBV3-1 (or the pseudogene TRBV3-2) with TRBJ1-2; unclear D gene. The CDR3 contains 15 residues. V gave up 0 bases and J gave up 2 bases, with 10 bases separating them. From germline, CDR1 is LGHDT and CDR2 YNNKEL (reference sequence). The CDR3 region has the DNA TGTGCCAGCAGCCAAGATATGAGTCGGAACTATGGCTACACCTTC. Translated, it gives CASSQDMSRNYGYTF.

This chain links TRBV15 with TRBJ2-1, with D possibly matching TRBD2 (5 bases). The germline gives CDR1 LNHNV, CDR2 YYDKDF (reference sequence). This CDR3 spans 14 amino acids. Trimming took 5 bases from V and 2 from J, leaving 10 bases between them. The CDR3 DNA follows: TGTGCCACCAGCCCCCGAGGGACCTACAATGAGCAGTTCTTC. Protein sequence: CATSPRGTYNEQFF.

This sequence joins TRBV28 and TRBJ2-1; D gene unclear. The germline V gene encodes CDR1 MDHEN and CDR2 SYDVKM. The CDR3 runs 15 residues. Trimming cost V 7 bases and J 6 bases, with 19 bases left between them. CDR3 nucleotides: TGTGCCAGCACCAGCCGCCGTCGGGTGGGCAATGAGCAGTTCTTC. Translating it yields CASTSRRRVGNEQFF.

The chain uses TRBV7-9 and TRBJ2-1; TRBD1 matches at 8 bases. V was clipped by 5 bases and J by 8 bases; unmatched bases: 8. The CDR3 loop spans 14 amino acids. The germline CDR1 and CDR2 sequences are SEHNR and FQNEAQ (reference sequence). The DNA for the CDR3 is TGTGCCAGCAGCCCTACGGACAGGGTCCATGAGCAGTTCTTC. It yields the protein CASSPTDRVHEQFF.

CDR3 loop: CASSLDRAREQYF. CDR3 coding DNA: TGTGCCAGCAGCTTGGACAGGGCGAGAGAGCAGTACTTC. V and J are TRBV5-8 and TRBJ2-7, with D tentatively TRBD1 (6 bases). The CDR3 runs 13 residues. CDR1 and CDR2 from the germline V gene are SGHTS and YDEGEE. The V end lost 0 bases, the J end lost 7 bases, and 11 bases lay between the germline ends.

The CDR3 nucleotides are TGTGCCAGCAGCTTACAGCAGGGAGCGGGCGGCTACACCTTC. This sequence encodes CASSLQQGAGGYTF. This sequence joins TRBV7-3 and TRBJ1-2; TRBD1 is a possible D gene (5 bases). CDR1 SGHTA and CDR2 FQGTGA come from the germline V gene. The CDR3 is 14 amino acids. V lost 2 bases and J lost 8, with 15 bases in between.

The chain is built from TRBV20-1 and TRBJ1-1, with D maybe TRBD1 (5 bases). Germline V gene data show CDR1 as DFQATT and CDR2 as SNEGSKA (reference sequence). The CDR3 runs 14 residues. The V and J ends lost 3 bases and 1 base respectively, with 12 bases between them. The CDR3 DNA is TGCAGTGCTAGTAGGGGAGGTGGGAACACTGAAGCTTTCTTT. Protein sequence: CSASRGGGNTEAFF.

The V gene is TRBV7-9, the J gene TRBJ2-3, with D perhaps assigned TRBD1 or TRBD2 (6 bases each). V gave up 1 base and J gave up 6 bases, with 14 bases separating them. This CDR3 has 15 amino acids. The V gene's germline CDR1 is SEHNR and CDR2 FQNEAQ (reference sequence). This CDR3 reads CASSLGGAGGDTQYF. CDR3 nucleotides: TGTGCCAGCAGCTTAGGGGGGGCCGGCGGTGATACGCAGTATTTT.

The chain couples TRBV30 to TRBJ2-3, with D possibly being TRBD1 or TRBD2 (5 bases each). CDR3 size: 14 residues. Germline V gives CDR1 GTSNPN, CDR2 SVGIG (reference sequence). Trimming took off 3 bases at V and 3 bases at J, with 13 bases between the two ends. CDR3 nucleotide sequence: TGTGCCTGGAGAGCCGCAGGGAGTACAGATACGCAGTATTTT. It encodes CAWRAAGSTDTQYF.

This rearrangement joins TRBV7-9 to TRBJ1-4; 8 nucleotides agree with TRBD1. The V gene's germline CDR1 is SEHNR and CDR2 FQNEAQ (reference sequence). J gave up 7 bases and V 4 bases, and 5 bases lay outside the gene matches. This CDR3 has 14 amino acids. CDR3 nucleotide sequence: TGTGCCAGCAGCTCGGGACAGGTTGTTGAAAAACTGTTTTTT. Protein: CASSSGQVVEKLFF.